Presented here are 2 T cell receptor beta chains from one specimen sequenced in a study of a mutant IDH1 vaccine in newly diagnosed glioma. Generated by immunoSEQ multiplex PCR, the TCRdb table keeps only in-frame clones and is missing some. The repertoire includes about 60,000 clones, about nine tenths of them detected once, and about 1.4% sits in the top ten. For these TCRs, the target antigens are not known. Time point reported: week 23, last vaccination. Each dose of the vaccine consisted of 300 ug of mutant IDH1 20-mer peptide, with topical imiquimod. The sample in question was PBMCs, obtained from a glioma patient whose treatment included an IDH1 peptide vaccine. These receptors originate from a man aged 35 to 55 with glioma.

This chain uses TRBV27 with TRBJ2-7; the D gene is possibly TRBD2 (6 bases). The CDR3 has 15 amino acids. The germline gives CDR1 MNHEY, CDR2 SMNVEV (reference sequence). The V and J ends lost 5 bases and 2 bases respectively, with 16 bases between them. CDR3 coding DNA: TGTGCCAGCAGTCACGGACTAAACCGGCCCTACGAGCAGTACTTC. Translating it yields CASSHGLNRPYEQYF.

The rearrangement links TRBV4-2 to TRBJ1-1; D is possibly TRBD1 (5 bases). The CDR3 loop spans 14 amino acids. V lost 0 bases, J lost 7 bases, and 12 bases lay in between. Germline values: CDR1 LGHNA, CDR2 YNFKEQ. The DNA for the CDR3 is TGTGCCAGCAGCCAAGATACCAGGGCCCGTGAAGCTTTCTTT. It yields the protein CASSQDTRAREAFF.